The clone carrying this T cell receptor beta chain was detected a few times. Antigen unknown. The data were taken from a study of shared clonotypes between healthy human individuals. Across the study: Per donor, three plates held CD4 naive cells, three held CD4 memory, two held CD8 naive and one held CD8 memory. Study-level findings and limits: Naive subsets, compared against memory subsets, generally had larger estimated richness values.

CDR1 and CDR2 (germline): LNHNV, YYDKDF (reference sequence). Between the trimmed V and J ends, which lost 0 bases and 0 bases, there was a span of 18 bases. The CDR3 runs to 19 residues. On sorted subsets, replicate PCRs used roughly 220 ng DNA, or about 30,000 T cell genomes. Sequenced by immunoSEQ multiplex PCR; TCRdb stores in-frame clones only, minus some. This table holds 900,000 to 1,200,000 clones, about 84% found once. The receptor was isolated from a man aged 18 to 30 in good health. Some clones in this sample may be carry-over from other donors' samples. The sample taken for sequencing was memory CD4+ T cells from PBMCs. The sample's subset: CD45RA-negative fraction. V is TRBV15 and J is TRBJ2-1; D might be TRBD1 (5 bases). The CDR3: CATSRDPNVGASSYNEQFF. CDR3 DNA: TGTGCCACCAGCAGAGATCCGAACGTTGGGGCTAGCTCCTACAATGAGCAGTTCTTC.